Sequencing of this T cell receptor beta chain was carried out in a study of blood T cell repertoires in COVID-19. Study overall: Whether acute or convalescent, the COVID-19 samples came from the United States, Italy and Spain. T cells, B-cell-depleted T cells, or PBMCs provided the cDNA or gDNA that served as material.

This CDR3 comprises 16 residues. Germline V gives CDR1 SGHRS, CDR2 YFSETQ. The V and J ends lost 1 base and 0 bases respectively, with 11 bases between them. Authors' processing steps: Amplifying reference gene primers gave estimates of nucleated cell counts. Assay used: immunoSEQ multiplex PCR; TCRdb lists only in-frame clones, some missing. Clone size and the V and J calls come from that table; the DNA yielded D and trimming. This sample has roughly 57,000 clones; around three quarters occur once, and the top ten carry approximately 3%. Sequenced input: peripheral blood. The chain joins TRBV5-1 to TRBJ1-5; perhaps TRBD1 as D (5 bases). This sequence originates from a man aged 55 to 70 with acute or convalescent COVID-19. CDR3 DNA: TGCGCCAGCAGCTTGACGGGGGACGCTAGCAATCAGCCCCAGCATTTT. It translates to CASSLTGDASNQPQHF.